The 29 T cell receptor beta chains below all came from one sample that was sequenced in a study of cytomegalovirus exposure and HLA in healthy donors. Both 60 Vbeta primers and 13 Jbeta primers went into the PCR. TCRdb's copy holds only in-frame clones and misses some; the assay was immunoSEQ multiplex PCR. The sample has 100,000 or so clones, about 70% seen once; the top ten hold approximately 2%. Sequenced material: PBMCs. All receptors come from a human donor in good health.

This sequence joins TRBV7-9 and TRBJ1-1, with D possibly matching TRBD1 (6 bases). The length of the CDR3 is 14 residues. Trimming shortened V by 3 bases and J by 5 bases, and 13 bases separated the two germline ends. Germline CDR1 reads SEHNR; CDR2 reads FQNEAQ (reference sequence). The DNA of the CDR3 is TGTGCCAGCAGCTTGGATGGGGGCGGGACTGAAGCTTTCTTT. It yields the protein CASSLDGGGTEAFF.

The chain has TRBV27 and TRBJ1-5; TRBD1 matches 7 bases. The CDR3 is made up of 15 amino acids. Germline CDR1 is MNHEY and CDR2 is SMNVEV (reference sequence). V trimming: 4 bases; J trimming: 2 bases; junction bases outside the gene matches: 5. The chain's CDR3 is CASSSQGLGNQPQHF. The CDR3 nucleotides read TGTGCCAGCAGTTCACAGGGGTTGGGCAATCAGCCCCAGCATTTT.

The chain combines TRBV30 with TRBJ1-5; unclear D gene. The V end was cut by 5 bases, the J end by 6 bases, with 14 bases between. Germline loops: CDR1 GTSNPN, CDR2 SVGIG (reference sequence). This CDR3 is built from 13 residues. CDR3 nucleotides: TGTGCCTGGGGCCCTAACGAGGTTCAGCCCCAGCATTTT. Translation: CAWGPNEVQPQHF.

This CDR3 reads CASSFHNEKLFF. For the CDR3, the DNA is TGTGCCAGCAGCTTTCATAATGAAAAACTGTTTTTT. J is TRBJ1-4 and V is TRBV5-5; D gene uncertain. V lost 2 bases and J 4 bases, leaving 3 bases between the germline ends. CDR3 length: 12 amino acids. Germline V gene data show CDR1 as SGHKS and CDR2 as YYEKEE (reference sequence).

A few counts support this clone. The V gene is TRBV2, the J gene TRBJ2-7, with 8 bases lining up with TRBD2. This CDR3 has 12 residues. Trimming removed 7 bases from V and 4 bases from J; junction bases left unmatched: 3. Germline values: CDR1 SNHLY, CDR2 FYNNEI. CDR3 loop: CASTRGGYEQYF. CDR3 bases: TGTGCCAGCACCCGGGGGGGATACGAGCAGTACTTC.

V gene TRBV7-2 combines with J gene TRBJ2-5, with a tentative D call TRBD2 (6 bases). V lost 5 bases to trimming and J lost 5 bases, with 15 bases between them. Germline CDR1 SGHTA, CDR2 FQGNSA. This CDR3 spans 14 amino acids. The CDR3 region is CASSQSRGYETQYF. The DNA of the CDR3 is TGTGCCAGCAGCCAAAGCCGGGGGTACGAGACCCAGTACTTC.

This clone was detected a few times. The rearrangement joins TRBV27 to TRBJ1-3, with D hard to call. CDR1 is MNHEY and CDR2 is SMNVEV in the germline V gene (reference sequence). There are 13 residues in the CDR3. The germline V and J ends were trimmed by 5 bases and 3 bases, with 8 bases remaining between them. The CDR3 DNA sequence: TGTGCCAGCAGTCAAGGCGGTGGAAACACCATATATTTT. Protein: CASSQGGGNTIYF.

The sample holds a few counts of this clone. V usage is TRBV19 and J usage is TRBJ2-7; 7 bases match TRBD1. Trimming at V came to 3 bases and at J to 4 bases, leaving 9 bases not matched to a gene. This CDR3 comprises 15 residues. Per the germline V gene, CDR1 is LNHDA and CDR2 is SQIVND (reference sequence). CDR3 sequence: CASSIPGGTGYEQYF. For the CDR3, the DNA is TGTGCCAGTAGTATCCCAGGGGGAACAGGATACGAGCAGTACTTC.

This clone was seen a single time. The chain recombines TRBV30 with TRBJ2-1; 10 positions agree with TRBD2. There are 14 residues in the CDR3. The germline V gene encodes CDR1 GTSNPN and CDR2 SVGIG (reference sequence). Losses at the gene ends were 0 bases for V and 8 bases for J; bases not matched to a gene: 4. In DNA form, the CDR3 reads TGTGCCTGGAGTGTAGGGACTAGCGTCGATGAGCAGTTCTTC. Its translation is CAWSVGTSVDEQFF.

This chain links TRBV19 with TRBJ1-5; 7 positions match TRBD1. Germline V CDR1 and CDR2: LNHDA, SQIVND (reference sequence). V was pared by 2 bases and J by 2 bases, with 9 bases of the junction left unmatched. The CDR3 is made up of 17 amino acids. Written as DNA, the CDR3 is TGTGCCAGTAGTATACCGTTCCGACAGGGTGGCAATCAGCCCCAGCATTTT. Encoded protein: CASSIPFRQGGNQPQHF.

This clone was seen just once. V gene TRBV5-5 combines with J gene TRBJ2-4; 7 positions match TRBD1. There are 14 residues in the CDR3. Looked up from germline, CDR1 is SGHKS and CDR2 is YYEKEE (reference sequence). V lost 6 bases to trimming and J lost 1 base; unmatched junction nucleotides: 4. This chain's CDR3 is CASIPQGAKNIQYF. The CDR3 nucleotides are TGTGCCAGCATCCCACAGGGGGCCAAAAACATTCAGTACTTC.

The V and J genes are TRBV7-3 and TRBJ2-7; D is unresolved. V lost 2 bases and J lost 2, with 13 bases in between. CDR1 SGHTA and CDR2 FQGTGA come from the germline V gene. The CDR3 runs to 15 residues. CDR3 coding DNA: TGTGCCAGCAGCTTATACTCAGGTTCGGCCTACGAGCAGTACTTC. Its protein product is CASSLYSGSAYEQYF.

V is TRBV15 and J is TRBJ1-1; D is possibly TRBD1 (5 bases). Germline CDR1 LNHNV, CDR2 YYDKDF (reference sequence). Trimming took 0 bases from V and 5 from J, leaving 13 bases between them. The CDR3 length is 15 residues. DNA of the CDR3: TGTGCCACCAGCAGAGATATTTCAGCAGGGACTGAAGCTTTCTTT. Translating gives CATSRDISAGTEAFF.

This clone was counted only a few times. V usage is TRBV18 and J usage is TRBJ1-5; TRBD1 is a possible D gene (5 bases). Looked up from germline, CDR1 is KGHSH and CDR2 is LQKENI. Trimming shortened V by 6 bases and J by 3 bases, and 15 bases separated the two germline ends. This CDR3 is 15 amino acids long. CDR3 residues: CASSLVDSPNQPQHF. CDR3 nucleotides: TGTGCCAGCTCCCTAGTAGACAGTCCCAATCAGCCCCAGCATTTT.

The chain is built from TRBV7-9 and TRBJ1-1; 7 bases are a match to TRBD1. J was trimmed by 6 bases and V by 1 base; bases with no gene match: 5. The CDR3 spans 14 residues. The germline V gene encodes CDR1 SEHNR and CDR2 FQNEAQ (reference sequence). This CDR3 is CASSLELDRAEAFF. As DNA, the CDR3 is TGTGCCAGCAGCTTAGAACTAGACAGGGCTGAAGCTTTCTTT. The complete variable domain, with remaining parts taken from reference TRBV7-9 and TRBJ1-1, reads DTGVSQNPRHKITKRGQNVTFRCDPISEHNRLYWYRQTLGQGPEFLTYFQNEAQLEKSRLLSDRFSAERPKGSFSTLEIQRTEQGDSAMYLCASSLELDRAEAFFGQGTRLTVV.

This clone was detected a few times. The V and J genes are TRBV6-1 and TRBJ1-5; 9 nucleotides agree with TRBD1. J lost 7 bases, V lost 8 bases, and 0 bases had no gene match. This CDR3 is built from 11 residues. CDR1 is MNHNS, CDR2 SASEGT, per germline. The CDR3 is CASGTGQPQHF. CDR3 DNA sequence: TGTGCCAGCGGGACAGGGCAGCCCCAGCATTTT.

The chain carries TRBV30 and TRBJ2-3; 7 nucleotides line up with TRBD1. The CDR3 is 15 amino acids. Germline V gives CDR1 GTSNPN, CDR2 SVGIG (reference sequence). Trimming took 0 bases from V and 3 from J; bases not matched to a gene: 6. CDR3 region: CAWSVGTVGTDTQYF. CDR3 DNA sequence: TGTGCCTGGAGTGTCGGGACAGTTGGAACAGATACGCAGTATTTT.

Remarks on this clone: The junction departs from germline at one end; a sequencing error may be responsible. The rearrangement uses TRBV7-7 and TRBJ2-5; D perhaps matches TRBD2 (6 bases). This CDR3 spans 14 amino acids. Per germline, CDR1 SSHAT and CDR2 FNYEAQ (reference sequence). The CDR3 bases are TGTGCTAGCAGCTTGAGCGGGTGGGGGGAGACCCAGTACTTC. Amino acid sequence: CASSLSGWGETQYF. Drawing the rest from reference TRBV7-7 and TRBJ2-5, the complete variable domain is GAGVSQSPRYKVTKRGQDVTLRCDPISSHATLYWYQQALGQGPEFLTYFNYEAQPDKSGLPSDRFSAERPEGSISTLTIQRTEQRDSAMYRCASSLSGWGETQYFGPGTRLLVL.

The chain links TRBV7-8 to TRBJ2-5; D gene ambiguous. Trimming removed 5 bases at V and 5 bases at J, with 18 bases between. CDR1 is SGHVS and CDR2 is FQNEAQ in the germline V gene. This CDR3 has 15 amino acids. CDR3 amino acids: CASSTLPTLRETQYF. The CDR3 nucleotides are TGTGCCAGCAGCACATTGCCCACCTTGAGGGAGACCCAGTACTTC. The variable domain in full, completed from reference TRBV7-8 and TRBJ2-5, reads GAGVSQSPRYKVAKRGQDVALRCDPISGHVSLFWYQQALGQGPEFLTYFQNEAQLDKSGLPSDRFFAERPEGSVSTLKIQRTQQEDSAVYLCASSTLPTLRETQYFGPGTRLLVL.

V gene TRBV28 combines with J gene TRBJ2-1, with 11 bases aligning to TRBD2. The V gene's germline CDR1 is MDHEN and CDR2 SYDVKM. The CDR3 runs 17 residues. J gave up 9 bases and V 2 bases, and 12 bases lay outside the gene matches. CDR3 amino acids: CASSLHKLAGVDGEQFF. DNA for the CDR3: TGTGCCAGCAGTTTACACAAACTAGCGGGAGTTGATGGTGAGCAGTTCTTC.

This clone came up once. This sequence joins TRBV11-1 and TRBJ2-7; TRBD2 might be the D (5 bases). CDR3 length: 19 amino acids. CDR1 and CDR2 from the germline V gene are SGHAT and FQDESV (reference sequence). Trimming cost V 3 bases and J 3 bases, with 27 bases left between them. CDR3 DNA sequence: TGTGCCAGCAGCTTCAGGAACCCCAGCGGCTCGGGTTATAGCTACGAGCAGTACTTC. Its translation: CASSFRNPSGSGYSYEQYF. The variable domain in full, completed from reference TRBV11-1 and TRBJ2-7, reads EAEVAQSPRYKITEKSQAVAFWCDPISGHATLYWYRQILGQGPELLVQFQDESVVDDSQLPKDRFSAERLKGVDSTLKIQPAELGDSAMYLCASSFRNPSGSGYSYEQYFGPGTRLTVT.

The chain uses TRBV9 and TRBJ1-1; 8 bases are shared with TRBD1. This CDR3 has 14 amino acids. The germline V gene has CDR1 SGDLS and CDR2 YYNGEE. V shed 3 bases, J shed 5 bases, and the junction held 6 bases outside the gene matches. The chain's CDR3 is CASSGQGRRTEAFF. DNA of the CDR3: TGTGCCAGCAGCGGACAGGGGCGGAGGACTGAAGCTTTCTTT.

This clone was found a few times. The chain carries TRBV7-3 and TRBJ2-5; the match to TRBD1 covers 8 bases. CDR1 and CDR2 from the germline V gene are SGHTA and FQGTGA. This CDR3 contains 18 residues. J gave up 14 bases and V 1 base, and 24 bases lay outside the gene matches. Here the CDR3 DNA reads TGTGCCAGCAGCTTAAAAGGGCCAGGAGGAGCAGGGGGCCCGCGGGTATACTTC. It codes for CASSLKGPGGAGGPRVYF.

This chain links TRBV6-6 with TRBJ2-5; D may be TRBD2 (7 bases). V lost 5 bases to trimming and J lost 4 bases, with 17 bases between them. The CDR3 length is 15 residues. Germline CDR1 and CDR2: MNHNY and SVGAGI (reference sequence). CDR3 sequence: CASSRARRGGETQYF. The CDR3 coding sequence is TGTGCCAGCAGTCGCGCGCGGAGGGGGGGAGAGACCCAGTACTTC.

The rearrangement links TRBV28 to TRBJ1-1; D gene unclear. Germline-derived CDR1 and CDR2 are MDHEN and SYDVKM. This CDR3 is built from 14 residues. V was shortened by 3 bases and J by 0 bases, with 8 bases between the two germline ends. The CDR3: CASSFSGMNTEAFF. For the CDR3, the DNA is TGTGCCAGCAGTTTCTCCGGGATGAACACTGAAGCTTTCTTT.

The chain couples TRBV5-4 to TRBJ2-7; 8 bases are a match to TRBD2. Germline V gene lookup returns CDR1 SGHNT and CDR2 YYREEE (reference sequence). J gave up 4 bases and V 1 base, and 1 base lay outside the gene matches. The CDR3 contains 13 residues. Here the CDR3 DNA reads TGTGCCAGCAGCTTGCCGGGGGGGTACGAGCAGTACTTC. Protein: CASSLPGGYEQYF.

This clone is a singleton in its sample. V is TRBV6-4 and J is TRBJ2-2; TRBD2 matches at 9 bases. This CDR3 spans 15 amino acids. Trimming removed 7 bases from V and 1 base from J; junction bases left unmatched: 4. The germline V gene has CDR1 MRHNA and CDR2 SNTAGT. CDR3 sequence: CASKPSGKNTGELFF. The DNA of the CDR3 is TGTGCCAGCAAGCCTAGCGGGAAGAACACCGGGGAGCTGTTTTTT.

This chain links TRBV13 with TRBJ1-1; 10 nucleotides agree with TRBD1. Trimming took 6 bases from V and 10 from J; bases not matched to a gene: 8. Looked up from germline, CDR1 is PRHDT and CDR2 is FYEKMQ (reference sequence). This CDR3 contains 13 residues. The CDR3 here is CASSSDRGIGAFF. In nucleotides, the CDR3 is TGTGCCAGCAGTTCGGACAGGGGGATCGGAGCTTTCTTT. Combining the CDR3 with reference TRBV13 and TRBJ1-1 gives the whole variable domain AAGVIQSPRHLIKEKRETATLKCYPIPRHDTVYWYQQGPGQDPQFLISFYEKMQSDKGSIPDRFSAQQFSDYHSELNMSSLELGDSALYFCASSSDRGIGAFFGQGTRLTVV.

The chain has TRBV10-3 and TRBJ2-1; the match to TRBD1 covers 10 bases. V shed 8 bases, J shed 8 bases, and the junction held 6 bases outside the gene matches. Germline CDR1 is ENHRY and CDR2 is SYGVKD. CDR3 length equals 13 residues. CDR3 loop: CAIEGTGVDEQFF. The CDR3 DNA sequence: TGTGCCATCGAGGGGACAGGGGTGGATGAGCAGTTCTTC.